A single sample is the source of the 24 T cell receptor beta chains below, sequenced in a study of cytomegalovirus exposure and HLA in healthy donors. PCR employed 60 Vbeta and 13 Jbeta primers. Measured with immunoSEQ multiplex PCR; TCRdb has only the in-frame clones, and not every one. The data show more than 85,000 clones, about 60% seen once. The sample comprised PBMCs. Source of these receptors: a woman aged 25 to 39 in good health and CMV-seronegative.

The V call is TRBV10-3, the J call TRBJ1-6; 11 nucleotides agree with TRBD1. The CDR3 extends over 15 amino acids. Looked up from germline, CDR1 is ENHRY and CDR2 is SYGVKD. J was trimmed by 8 bases and V by 9 bases; bases with no gene match: 9. CDR3 residues: CAIGRTGQGDSPLHF. The CDR3 DNA reads as TGTGCCATTGGACGTACGGGACAGGGGGATTCACCCCTCCACTTT.

This chain uses TRBV15 with TRBJ1-6; weak D call: TRBD1 (5 bases). Trimming stripped 8 bases from V and 7 bases from J, with 15 bases between. CDR1 and CDR2 from the germline V gene are LNHNV and YYDKDF (reference sequence). CDR3 length equals 14 residues. The CDR3 region is CATSVTATNSPLHF. CDR3 DNA: TGTGCCACCTCCGTGACAGCGACGAATTCACCCCTCCACTTT. Variable domain in full (rest from reference TRBV15 and TRBJ1-6): DAMVIQNPRYQVTQFGKPVTLSCSQTLNHNVMYWYQQKSSQAPKLLFHYYDKDFNNEADTPDNFQSRRPNTSFCFLDIRSPGLGDTAMYLCATSVTATNSPLHFGNGTRLTVT.

The chain is built from TRBV6-5 and TRBJ1-2; unclear D gene. This CDR3 comprises 13 residues. V was pared by 6 bases and J by 9 bases, with 17 bases between. The germline gives CDR1 MNHEY, CDR2 SVGAGI. The chain's CDR3 is CASRPTISRSYTF. The CDR3 nucleotides are TGTGCCAGCAGGCCGACTATCAGTAGGAGCTACACCTTC.

This clone showed up just a few times. The V and J genes are TRBV29-1 and TRBJ2-7; TRBD1 matches at 10 bases. V dropped 4 bases and J dropped 7; count of bases not matched to a gene: 7. This CDR3 has 13 amino acids. Germline V gene lookup returns CDR1 SQVTM and CDR2 ANQGSEA. CDR3 in amino acids: CSVALGTGVEQYF. The CDR3 DNA reads TGCAGCGTTGCCCTCGGGACAGGGGTAGAGCAGTACTTC.

The rearrangement links TRBV5-1 to TRBJ2-5, with 7 bases identical to TRBD2. The CDR3 totals 14 residues. V was pared by 1 base and J by 4 bases, with 4 bases of the junction left unmatched. CDR1 and CDR2 (germline): SGHRS, YFSETQ. CDR3 protein: CASSLSGVRETQYF. In DNA, the CDR3 is TGCGCCAGCAGCTTGAGCGGGGTACGAGAGACCCAGTACTTC.

The chain carries TRBV5-5 and TRBJ2-7; D ambiguous. Germline V gene data show CDR1 as SGHKS and CDR2 as YYEKEE (reference sequence). The CDR3 is made up of 12 amino acids. V was cut by 6 bases and J by 2 bases, with 9 bases left in between. The CDR3, as DNA: TGTGCCAGCACGGGTCTAACCTACGAGCAGTACTTC. It encodes CASTGLTYEQYF.

J is TRBJ2-7 and V is TRBV4-1; 9 positions agree with TRBD1. This CDR3 region has 15 residues. V shed 0 bases, J shed 9 bases, and the junction held 9 bases outside the gene matches. The germline V gene has CDR1 MGHRA and CDR2 YSYEKL. DNA of the CDR3: TGCGCCAGCAGCCAAGATTCTCGGACAGGGGTTGGGCAGTACTTC. Translating gives CASSQDSRTGVGQYF.

V is TRBV5-1 and J is TRBJ2-3; 8 bases line up with TRBD1. With 2 bases clipped from V and 4 bases from J, the junction kept 3 bases outside the gene matches. The CDR3 loop spans 14 amino acids. Germline loops: CDR1 SGHRS, CDR2 YFSETQ. CDR3 DNA sequence: TGCGCCAGCAGCTTTGACAGGGGAGCAGATACGCAGTATTTT. Translating gives CASSFDRGADTQYF.

This clone occurred once. The chain carries TRBV5-1 and TRBJ2-5; 9 bases align to TRBD1. The CDR3 has 15 residues. Trimming cost V 2 bases and J 4 bases; bases outside gene matches: 6. CDR1 and CDR2 (germline): SGHRS, YFSETQ. The DNA for the CDR3 is TGCGCCAGCAGCTTCGGACAGGGGACGGGAGAGACCCAGTACTTC. Protein: CASSFGQGTGETQYF. Full variable domain (missing parts from reference TRBV5-1 and TRBJ2-5): KAGVTQTPRYLIKTRGQQVTLSCSPISGHRSVSWYQQTPGQGLQFLFEYFSETQRNKGNFPGRFSGRQFSNSRSEMNVSTLELGDSALYLCASSFGQGTGETQYFGPGTRLLVL.

The J gene is TRBJ2-2, the V gene TRBV25-1; 9 bases map to TRBD1. Germline trimming cut 4 bases from V and 1 base from J; bases unmatched to any gene: 7. This CDR3 region has 17 residues. CDR1 is MGHDK and CDR2 is SYGVNS in the germline V gene. The CDR3 DNA is TGTGCCAGCAGTGGACTTCACAGGGGGCGGAACACCGGGGAGCTGTTTTTT. Amino acid sequence: CASSGLHRGRNTGELFF. The variable domain in full, with the rest retrieved from reference TRBV25-1 and TRBJ2-2, is EADIYQTPRYLVIGTGKKITLECSQTMGHDKMYWYQQDPGMELHLIHYSYGVNSTEKGDLSSESTVSRIRTEHFPLTLESARPSHTSQYLCASSGLHRGRNTGELFFGEGSRLTVL.

This clone has only a few counts. The CDR3 here is CASSKRGPSNQPQHF. CDR3 sequence (DNA): TGTGCCAGCAGCAAAAGGGGCCCGAGCAATCAGCCCCAGCATTTT. The genes are TRBV21-1 and TRBJ1-5; the tabulated D call, TRBD1, remains unverified against the DNA. TRBV21-1 is a pseudogene. The length of the CDR3 is 15 residues.

The chain uses TRBV5-6 and TRBJ1-3; D unclear. The length of the CDR3 is 13 residues. CDR1 and CDR2 (germline): SGHDT, YYEEEE. The germline V and J ends were trimmed by 6 bases and 4 bases, with 11 bases remaining between them. CDR3 nucleotides: TGTGCCAGCATCTCTAGGCAAGGAAACACCATATATTTT. Its protein product is CASISRQGNTIYF. Supplemented by reference TRBV5-6 and TRBJ1-3, the full variable domain reads DAGVTQSPTHLIKTRGQQVTLRCSPKSGHDTVSWYQQALGQGPQFIFQYYEEEERQRGNFPDRFSGHQFPNYSSELNVNALLLGDSALYLCASISRQGNTIYFGEGSWLTVV.

The V call is TRBV27, the J call TRBJ2-3, with 9 bases that match TRBD1. This CDR3 comprises 17 residues. The V segment lost 1 base and the J segment 6 bases; nucleotides outside the gene matches: 11. Germline V gene lookup returns CDR1 MNHEY and CDR2 SMNVEV (reference sequence). DNA of the CDR3: TGTGCCAGCAGTTTATTGGTTCCGGGGACAGGGACCGATACGCAGTATTTT. Protein sequence: CASSLLVPGTGTDTQYF.

This chain uses TRBV28 with TRBJ2-7; D is undetermined. This CDR3 has 14 amino acids. The V and J ends lost 3 bases and 2 bases respectively, with 11 bases between them. Germline CDR1 is MDHEN and CDR2 is SYDVKM. The DNA of the CDR3 is TGTGCCAGCAGTTTTGACGGGTGGGCCTACGAGCAGTACTTC. Translation gives CASSFDGWAYEQYF.

This chain connects TRBV7-9 to TRBJ2-2; possible D gene TRBD2, 7 bases. CDR3 length: 17 amino acids. V was shortened by 1 base and J by 4 bases, with 16 bases between the two germline ends. Germline V CDR1 and CDR2: SEHNR, FQNEAQ (reference sequence). CDR3 DNA sequence: TGTGCCAGCAGCTTAGTCGTGGCGGGGGCTGTCACCGGGGAGCTGTTTTTT. It codes for CASSLVVAGAVTGELFF.

The chain links TRBV2 to TRBJ2-7, with TRBD2 matching 13 bases. This CDR3 is built from 17 residues. Per the germline V gene, CDR1 is SNHLY and CDR2 is FYNNEI. The V gene end was trimmed by 8 bases and the J gene end by 0 bases; junction bases not matched to a gene: 10. CDR3 DNA sequence: TGTGCCAGCGTCCGACTAGCGGGAGGTACCAGCTCCTACGAGCAGTACTTC. As protein: CASVRLAGGTSSYEQYF.

The rearrangement links TRBV29-1 to TRBJ2-5; a possible D gene is TRBD2 (5 bases). The CDR3 runs 13 residues. V shed 3 bases and J shed 5 bases, with 13 bases lying between them. The germline V gene encodes CDR1 SQVTM and CDR2 ANQGSEA. The CDR3 DNA reads TGCAGCGTTGAGAAAAGGCGCGGGGAGACCCAGTACTTC. Amino acid sequence: CSVEKRRGETQYF.

The chain is built from TRBV19 and TRBJ1-1; tentative D call: TRBD1 (5 bases). Germline CDR1 and CDR2: LNHDA and SQIVND (reference sequence). The ends were cut back, 0 bases at V and 3 bases at J, with 8 bases in the middle. The CDR3 length is 14 residues. CDR3 in DNA: TGTGCCAGTAGTATAGAGGGACTGTACACTGAAGCTTTCTTT. Residues: CASSIEGLYTEAFF.

V usage is TRBV6-5 and J usage is TRBJ2-5; 8 bases are shared with TRBD1. The J call may be mistaken, given a closer DNA end match to TRBJ2-7. The CDR3 consists of 13 residues. Germline assignment: CDR1 MNHEY and CDR2 SVGAGI. DNA for the CDR3: TGTGCCAGCAGTACAGGGGGTCCCTACGAGCAGTACTTC. The encoded protein is CASSTGGPYEQYF.

This clone was counted between two and nine times. The V call is TRBV30, the J call TRBJ1-1; 10 bases match TRBD1. V was clipped by 2 bases and J by 11 bases; unmatched bases: 11. This CDR3 is 14 amino acids long. Germline V gene data show CDR1 as GTSNPN and CDR2 as SVGIG (reference sequence). The CDR3 spells CAWSSSGQGVSAFF. For the CDR3, the DNA is TGTGCCTGGAGTTCAAGCGGACAGGGGGTTTCGGCTTTCTTT.

This clone was seen a few times. The rearrangement joins TRBV4-2 to TRBJ2-7, with 7 bases lining up with TRBD1. The germline V gene has CDR1 LGHNA and CDR2 YNFKEQ. The CDR3 is 14 amino acids. The ends lost 2 bases at V and 7 bases at J; junction bases unmatched: 8. CDR3: CASSQPNRGEEQYF. The CDR3 nucleotides are TGTGCCAGCAGCCAACCGAACAGGGGCGAGGAGCAGTACTTC.

This clone is a singleton in its sample. The genes are TRBV4-2 and TRBJ2-1; D perhaps matches TRBD2 (6 bases). Trimming pared 1 base from V and 0 bases from J, leaving 13 bases between. There are 17 residues in the CDR3. Germline-derived CDR1 and CDR2 are LGHNA and YNFKEQ. CDR3: CASSQVGAGSSYNEQFF. Here the CDR3 DNA reads TGTGCCAGCAGCCAAGTCGGCGCGGGGAGCTCCTACAATGAGCAGTTCTTC.

J is TRBJ1-2 and V is TRBV5-1; TRBD1 might be the D (5 bases). The CDR3 extends over 13 amino acids. Germline V lookup: CDR1 SGHRS, CDR2 YFSETQ. V lost 0 bases to trimming and J lost 8 bases, with 11 bases between them. The CDR3 loop reads CASSLEGEGGYTF. CDR3 sequence (DNA): TGCGCCAGCAGCTTGGAAGGGGAAGGGGGCTACACCTTC.

This rearrangement joins TRBV7-6 to TRBJ1-1; possibly TRBD1 for D (5 bases). Germline values: CDR1 SGHVS, CDR2 FNYEAQ. V lost 2 bases to trimming and J lost 3 bases, with 13 bases between them. The CDR3 sequence is 15 residues long. The CDR3 sequence is CASSLFQGGDTEAFF. As DNA, the CDR3 is TGTGCCAGCAGCTTATTTCAGGGTGGGGACACTGAAGCTTTCTTT.